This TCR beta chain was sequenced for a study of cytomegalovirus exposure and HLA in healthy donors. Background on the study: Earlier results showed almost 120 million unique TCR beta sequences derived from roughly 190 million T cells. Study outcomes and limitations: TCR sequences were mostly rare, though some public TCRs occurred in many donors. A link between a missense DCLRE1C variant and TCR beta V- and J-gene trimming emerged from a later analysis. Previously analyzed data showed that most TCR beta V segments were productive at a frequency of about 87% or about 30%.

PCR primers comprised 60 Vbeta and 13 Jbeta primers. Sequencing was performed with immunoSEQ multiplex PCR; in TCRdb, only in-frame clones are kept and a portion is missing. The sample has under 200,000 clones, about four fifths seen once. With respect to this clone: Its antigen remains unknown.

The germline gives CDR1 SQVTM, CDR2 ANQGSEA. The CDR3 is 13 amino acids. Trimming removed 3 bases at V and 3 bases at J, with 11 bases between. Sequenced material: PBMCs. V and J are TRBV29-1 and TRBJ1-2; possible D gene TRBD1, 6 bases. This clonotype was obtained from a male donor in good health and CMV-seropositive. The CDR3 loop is CSVEEAGDYGYTF. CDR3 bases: TGCAGCGTTGAGGAGGCAGGGGACTATGGCTACACCTTC.